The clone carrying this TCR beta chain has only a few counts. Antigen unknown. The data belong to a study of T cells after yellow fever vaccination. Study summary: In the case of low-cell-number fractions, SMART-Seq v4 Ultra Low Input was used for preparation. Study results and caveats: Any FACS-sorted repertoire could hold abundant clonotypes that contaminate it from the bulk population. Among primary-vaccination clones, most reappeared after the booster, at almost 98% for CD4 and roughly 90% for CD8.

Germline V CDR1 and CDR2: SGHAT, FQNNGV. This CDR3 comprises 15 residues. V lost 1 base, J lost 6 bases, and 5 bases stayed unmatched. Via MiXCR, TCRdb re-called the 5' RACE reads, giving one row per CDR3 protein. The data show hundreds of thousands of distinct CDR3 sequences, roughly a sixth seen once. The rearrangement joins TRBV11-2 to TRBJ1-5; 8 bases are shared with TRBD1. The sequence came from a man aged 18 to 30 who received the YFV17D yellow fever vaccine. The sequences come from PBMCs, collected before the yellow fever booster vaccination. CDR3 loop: CASSLGGTGGQPQHF. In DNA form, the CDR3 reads TGTGCCAGCAGCTTAGGCGGGACAGGAGGTCAGCCCCAGCATTTT.